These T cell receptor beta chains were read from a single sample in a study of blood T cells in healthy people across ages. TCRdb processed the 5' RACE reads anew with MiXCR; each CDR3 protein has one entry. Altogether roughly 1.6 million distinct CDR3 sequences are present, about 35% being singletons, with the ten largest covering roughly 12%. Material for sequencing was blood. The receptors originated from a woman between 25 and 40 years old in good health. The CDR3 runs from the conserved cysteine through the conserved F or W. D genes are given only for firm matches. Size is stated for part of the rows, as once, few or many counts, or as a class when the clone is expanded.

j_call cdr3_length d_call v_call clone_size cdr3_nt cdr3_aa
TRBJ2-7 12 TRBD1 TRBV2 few TGTGCCAGCAAAACAGGGGGCCGCGAGCAGTACTTC CASKTGGREQYF
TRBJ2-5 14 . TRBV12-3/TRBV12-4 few TGTGCCAGCAGTGGGGGGTTCCTTCAAGAGACCCAGTACTTC CASSGGFLQETQYF
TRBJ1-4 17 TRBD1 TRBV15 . TGTGCCACCAGCAGAGGGACAGGGGGAACAACTAGTGAAAAACTGTTTTTT CATSRGTGGTTSEKLFF
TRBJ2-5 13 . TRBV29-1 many TGCAGCGTTTTACCGGACCTACAAGAGACCCAGTACTTC CSVLPDLQETQYF
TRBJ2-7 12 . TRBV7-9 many TGTGCCAGCAGCTCCTACCCGTACGAGCAGTACTTC CASSSYPYEQYF
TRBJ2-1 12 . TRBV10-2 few TGCGCCAGCAGTGACTCGCGCAATGAGCAGTTCTTC CASSDSRNEQFF
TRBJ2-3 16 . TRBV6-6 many TGTGCCAGCAGTTCTCCTTGGAGGGAGATGTCGGATACGCAGTATTTT CASSSPWREMSDTQYF
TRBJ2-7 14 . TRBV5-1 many TGTGCCAGCAGCTTAGGAGGACCCACCTACGAGCAGTACTTC CASSLGGPTYEQYF
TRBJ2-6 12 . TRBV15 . TGTGCCACCGCTTCTGGGGCCAACGTCCTGACTTTC CATASGANVLTF
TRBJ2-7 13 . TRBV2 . TGTGCCAGCAGCGTGGACATCCAGGTCGAGCAGTACTTC CASSVDIQVEQYF
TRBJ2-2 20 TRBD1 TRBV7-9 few TGTGCCAGCAGCTCTAGTAGGACAGGGGTCGTGAACGCGAACACCGGGGAGCTGTTTTTT CASSSSRTGVVNANTGELFF
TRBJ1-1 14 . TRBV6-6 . TGTGCCAGCAGTTACGATCAGGGTGTGTCTGAAGCTTTCTTT CASSYDQGVSEAFF
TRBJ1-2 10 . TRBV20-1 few TGCAGTGGAGGGGGCTATGGCTACACCTTC CSGGGYGYTF
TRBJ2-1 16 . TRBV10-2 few TGCGCCAGCAGTGATCGGGGGAGGCCTCCTAGCAATGAGCAGTTCTTC CASSDRGRPPSNEQFF
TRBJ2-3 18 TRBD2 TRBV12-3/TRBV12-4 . TGTGCCAGCAGTCCGCCTCGAGGGGCGGGAGGTCCGACAGGTACGCAGTATTTT CASSPPRGAGGPTGTQYF
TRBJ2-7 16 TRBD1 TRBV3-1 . TGTGCCAGCAGCCGTGCGACAGGGGTTAGGACCTACGAGCAGTACTTC CASSRATGVRTYEQYF
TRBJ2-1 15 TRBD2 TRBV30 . TGTGCCTGGCGGGAGCGGGAGGGCCGAAACAATGAGCAGTTCTTC CAWREREGRNNEQFF
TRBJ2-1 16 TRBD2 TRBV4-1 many TGCGCCAGCAGCCATCCGAAGCGGGGGGGCCGCAATGAGCAGTTCTTC CASSHPKRGGRNEQFF
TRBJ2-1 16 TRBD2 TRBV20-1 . TGCAGCTCCAATTTGGGAGGACTAGGGCCCCACAATGAGCAGTTCTTC CSSNLGGLGPHNEQFF
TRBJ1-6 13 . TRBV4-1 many TGCGCCAGCAGCCAAAACCAGGGTAGGGGCTTCCACTTT CASSQNQGRGFHF
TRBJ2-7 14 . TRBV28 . TGTGCCGGCAGTTCGTCCTACGAACGATGGGGGCAGTACTTC CAGSSSYERWGQYF
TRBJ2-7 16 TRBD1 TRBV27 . TGTGCCAGCAGTGCCGACGACAGGGCGGCCTGGTACGAGCAGTACTTC CASSADDRAAWYEQYF
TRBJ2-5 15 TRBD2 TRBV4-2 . TGTGCCAGCAGCCAAGGCGCTGGGGGGGAGGAGACCCAGTACTTC CASSQGAGGEETQYF